Detailed here is one TCR beta chain. This record belongs to a study of cytomegalovirus exposure and HLA in healthy donors. Primers for the PCR totalled 60 Vbeta and 13 Jbeta. Sequenced by immunoSEQ multiplex PCR; TCRdb stores in-frame clones only, minus some. Here the sample spans 100,000 to 150,000 clones, around 80% being singletons. Sequencing was performed on PBMCs. The sequence was collected from a woman in her late teens or twenties in good health and CMV-seronegative.

The CDR3 DNA reads TGCGCCAGCAGCGAGTGGGACAGCTCTGGAAACACCATATATTTT. Translating gives CASSEWDSSGNTIYF. The chain recombines TRBV4-1 with TRBJ1-3, with TRBD1 matching over 7 bases. This CDR3 contains 15 residues. Germline V lookup: CDR1 MGHRA, CDR2 YSYEKL. The trim removed 5 bases at V and 0 bases at J, leaving 4 bases unmatched.